The 16 T cell receptor beta chains below come from one sample, sequenced in a study of cytomegalovirus exposure and HLA in healthy donors. The repertoire was sequenced with immunoSEQ multiplex PCR; TCRdb's copy has only in-frame clones and lacks some. The sample yields about 43,000 clones, 92% seen once. Material for sequencing was PBMCs. The receptors were gathered from a man aged 18 to 35 in good health and CMV-seronegative.

The chain combines TRBV6-5 with TRBJ2-5; the match to TRBD1 covers 7 bases. Germline-derived CDR1 and CDR2 are MNHEY and SVGAGI. This CDR3 spans 12 amino acids. J was trimmed by 1 base and V by 9 bases; bases with no gene match: 2. CDR3 bases: TGTGCCAGTACAGGGGTCCAAGAGACCCAGTACTTC. Translating it yields CASTGVQETQYF.

The chain combines TRBV29-1 with TRBJ2-5; 11 bases are shared with TRBD2. CDR3 length: 15 residues. With 4 bases clipped from V and 3 bases from J, the junction kept 7 bases outside the gene matches. CDR1 is SQVTM, CDR2 ANQGSEA, per germline. The DNA of the CDR3 is TGCAGCGTTGCTCGGACTAGCGGGCGAAAAGAGACCCAGTACTTC. It specifies CSVARTSGRKETQYF.

The chain uses TRBV9 and TRBJ2-7; the match to TRBD2 covers 7 bases. With V trimmed by 0 bases and J by 2 bases, 2 bases remained unmatched. The CDR3 spans 14 residues. From germline, CDR1 is SGDLS and CDR2 YYNGEE. The CDR3 region has the DNA TGTGCCAGCAGCGTAGGGGGGGGAACCTACGAGCAGTACTTC. This sequence encodes CASSVGGGTYEQYF.

The chain's CDR3 is CASIDSPSVMNTEAFF. The CDR3, as DNA: TGTGCCAGCATTGATTCACCGTCGGTGATGAACACTGAAGCTTTCTTT. This chain uses TRBV5-4 with TRBJ1-1; D remains ambiguous. Per the germline V gene, CDR1 is SGHNT and CDR2 is YYREEE (reference sequence). Trimming pared 6 bases from V and 0 bases from J, leaving 18 bases between. The CDR3 has 16 amino acids.

The chain is built from TRBV5-6 and TRBJ2-3; 12 positions match TRBD1. Germline V gene sequence: CDR1 SGHDT, CDR2 YYEEEE. The CDR3 contains 16 residues. Trimming cost V 4 bases and J 3 bases; bases outside gene matches: 6. CDR3 region: CASSLPGQGATDTQYF. CDR3 coding DNA: TGTGCCAGCAGCCTACCGGGACAGGGGGCAACAGATACGCAGTATTTT. The variable domain in full, completed from reference TRBV5-6 and TRBJ2-3, reads DAGVTQSPTHLIKTRGQQVTLRCSPKSGHDTVSWYQQALGQGPQFIFQYYEEEERQRGNFPDRFSGHQFPNYSSELNVNALLLGDSALYLCASSLPGQGATDTQYFGPGTRLTVL.

CDR3 coding DNA: TGTGCCAGCAGTTACGACTTCCTCTATGGCTACACCTTC. Translating it yields CASSYDFLYGYTF. The V and J genes are TRBV6-6 and TRBJ1-2, with no clear D. CDR1 and CDR2 (germline): MNHNY, SVGAGI (reference sequence). The CDR3 is 13 amino acids. Trimming took 2 bases from V and 4 from J, leaving 8 bases between them.

The rearrangement links TRBV28 to TRBJ2-3; TRBD2 matches at 11 bases. CDR3 length equals 17 residues. CDR1 and CDR2 (germline): MDHEN, SYDVKM. Losses at the gene ends were 1 base for V and 5 bases for J; bases not matched to a gene: 8. CDR3 protein: CASSLSLAGGPLDTQYF. The CDR3 DNA reads TGTGCCAGCAGTTTATCGTTAGCGGGAGGGCCCTTAGATACGCAGTATTTT. The whole variable domain, remainder taken from reference TRBV28 and TRBJ2-3, is DVKVTQSSRYLVKRTGEKVFLECVQDMDHENMFWYRQDPGLGLRLIYFSYDVKMKEKGDIPEGYSVSREKKERFSLILESASTNQTSMYLCASSLSLAGGPLDTQYFGPGTRLTVL.

This chain links TRBV9 with TRBJ1-3; 7 positions agree with TRBD1. This CDR3 has 15 residues. CDR1 is SGDLS and CDR2 is YYNGEE in the germline V gene. V was clipped by 4 bases and J by 5 bases; unmatched bases: 9. For the CDR3, the DNA is TGTGCCAGCAGCTCCCTGACAGGGAGCCGAAACACCATATATTTT. It codes for CASSSLTGSRNTIYF.

This clone has just a few counts. This chain uses TRBV7-9 with TRBJ1-5; tentatively, D is TRBD1 (5 bases). The germline V gene has CDR1 SEHNR and CDR2 FQNEAQ (reference sequence). The V gene lost 2 bases and the J gene lost 5 bases, with 10 bases spanning the gap. The length of the CDR3 is 14 residues. Here the CDR3 reads CASSLSTGDQPQHF. The CDR3 region has the DNA TGTGCCAGCAGCTTAAGCACGGGGGATCAGCCCCAGCATTTT.

The rearrangement uses TRBV25-1 and TRBJ2-3; no clear D. Germline V gene data show CDR1 as MGHDK and CDR2 as SYGVNS. The CDR3 sequence is 12 residues long. Trimming shortened V by 10 bases and J by 4 bases, and 12 bases separated the two germline ends. CDR3 residues: CAIQAWSDTQYF. CDR3 DNA sequence: TGTGCCATCCAAGCCTGGTCAGATACGCAGTATTTT.

This clone occurred once. The chain employs TRBV7-3 and TRBJ2-2; the match to TRBD2 covers 9 bases. The germline gives CDR1 SGHTA, CDR2 FQGTGA. J lost 6 bases, V lost 3 bases, and 5 bases had no gene match. CDR3 length: 15 amino acids. CDR3 protein: CASSFIAGAAGELFF. The CDR3 DNA sequence: TGTGCCAGCAGCTTCATAGCGGGAGCTGCCGGGGAGCTGTTTTTT.

The chain recombines TRBV6-1 with TRBJ2-7, with 9 positions matching TRBD1. CDR3 length: 13 residues. V was clipped by 9 bases and J by 4 bases; unmatched bases: 7. Germline V gene data show CDR1 as MNHNS and CDR2 as SASEGT. The CDR3: CASLTGGTYEQYF. CDR3 coding DNA: TGTGCCAGTTTGACAGGGGGTACGTACGAGCAGTACTTC.

The rearrangement links TRBV4-3 to TRBJ2-1, with 8 bases lining up with TRBD1. J lost 6 bases, V lost 0 bases, and 7 bases had no gene match. The CDR3 consists of 16 residues. The germline gives CDR1 LGHNA, CDR2 YSLEER. CDR3 coding DNA: TGCGCCAGCAGCCAAGAGTGGCAGGGGGCCGGCAATGAGCAGTTCTTC. Its translation: CASSQEWQGAGNEQFF.

The chain is built from TRBV28 and TRBJ2-3; 8 bases agree with TRBD2. Germline V gives CDR1 MDHEN, CDR2 SYDVKM. V lost 8 bases, J lost 1 base, and 2 bases stayed unmatched. The CDR3 contains 13 residues. CDR3 sequence reads: CASLTSGTDTQYF. CDR3 coding DNA: TGTGCCAGCCTGACTAGCGGCACAGATACGCAGTATTTT.

This chain joins TRBV2 and TRBJ2-7; no definite D call. This CDR3 region has 15 residues. In germline, CDR1 is SNHLY, CDR2 FYNNEI. Trimming cost V 6 bases and J 0 bases, with 15 bases left between them. The CDR3 bases are TGTGCCAGCAGCCCCGGGTCTCTCTTCTCCTACGAGCAGTACTTC. Translation: CASSPGSLFSYEQYF.

A single count supports this clone. The V and J genes are TRBV5-1 and TRBJ2-3; 11 bases map to TRBD2. The ends lost 4 bases at V and 1 base at J; junction bases unmatched: 2. CDR3 length: 15 amino acids. Germline assignment: CDR1 SGHRS and CDR2 YFSETQ. Written as DNA, the CDR3 is TGCGCCAGCAGCCCGGGACTAGCGGGCACAGATACGCAGTATTTT. It is translated as CASSPGLAGTDTQYF.